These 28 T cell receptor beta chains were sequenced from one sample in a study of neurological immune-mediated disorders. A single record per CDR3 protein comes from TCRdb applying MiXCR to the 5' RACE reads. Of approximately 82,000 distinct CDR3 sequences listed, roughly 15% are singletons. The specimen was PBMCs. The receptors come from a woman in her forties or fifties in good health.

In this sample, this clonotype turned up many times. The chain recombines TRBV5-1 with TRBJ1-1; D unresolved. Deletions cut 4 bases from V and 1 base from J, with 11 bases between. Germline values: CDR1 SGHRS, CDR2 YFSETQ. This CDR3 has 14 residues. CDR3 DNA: TGCGCCAGCAGCACGGCAGCGGGGAACACTGAAGCTTTCTTT. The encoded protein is CASSTAAGNTEAFF. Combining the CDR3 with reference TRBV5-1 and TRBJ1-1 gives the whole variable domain KAGVTQTPRYLIKTRGQQVTLSCSPISGHRSVSWYQQTPGQGLQFLFEYFSETQRNKGNFPGRFSGRQFSNSRSEMNVSTLELGDSALYLCASSTAAGNTEAFFGQGTRLTVV.

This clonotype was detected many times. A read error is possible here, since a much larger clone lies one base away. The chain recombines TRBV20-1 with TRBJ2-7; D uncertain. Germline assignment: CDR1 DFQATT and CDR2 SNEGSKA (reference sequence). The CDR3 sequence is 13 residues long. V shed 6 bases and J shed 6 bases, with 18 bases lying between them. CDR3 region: CSANQDARSEQYF. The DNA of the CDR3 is TGCAGTGCAAACCAGGACGCAAGGTCCGAGCAGTACTTC.

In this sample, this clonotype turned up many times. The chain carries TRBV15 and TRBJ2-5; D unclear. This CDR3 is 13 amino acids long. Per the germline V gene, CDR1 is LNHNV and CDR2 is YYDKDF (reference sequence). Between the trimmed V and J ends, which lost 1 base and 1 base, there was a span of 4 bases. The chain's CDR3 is CATSRGSQETQYF. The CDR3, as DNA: TGTGCCACCAGCAGAGGATCCCAAGAGACCCAGTACTTC. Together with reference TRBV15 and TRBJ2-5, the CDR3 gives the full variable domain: DAMVIQNPRYQVTQFGKPVTLSCSQTLNHNVMYWYQQKSSQAPKLLFHYYDKDFNNEADTPDNFQSRRPNTSFCFLDIRSPGLGDTAMYLCATSRGSQETQYFGPGTRLLVL.

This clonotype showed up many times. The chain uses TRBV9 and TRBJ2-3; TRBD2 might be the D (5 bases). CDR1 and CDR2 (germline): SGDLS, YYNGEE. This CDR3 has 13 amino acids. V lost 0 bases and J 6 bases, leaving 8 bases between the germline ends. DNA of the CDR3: TGTGCCAGCAGCGTAGCATGGAGGGATACGCAGTATTTT. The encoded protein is CASSVAWRDTQYF.

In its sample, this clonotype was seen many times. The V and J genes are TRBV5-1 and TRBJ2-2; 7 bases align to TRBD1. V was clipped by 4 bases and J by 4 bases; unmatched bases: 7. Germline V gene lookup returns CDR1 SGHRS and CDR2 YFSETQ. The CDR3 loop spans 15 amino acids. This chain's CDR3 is CASSTGQRPTGELFF. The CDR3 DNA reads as TGCGCCAGCAGCACGGGACAGAGGCCCACCGGGGAGCTGTTTTTT.

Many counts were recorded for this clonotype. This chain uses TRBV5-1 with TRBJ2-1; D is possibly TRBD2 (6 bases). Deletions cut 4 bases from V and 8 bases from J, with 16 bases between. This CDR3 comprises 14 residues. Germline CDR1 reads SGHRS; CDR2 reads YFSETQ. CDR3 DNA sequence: TGCGCCAGCAGCCCGCCCGGGGGAGCATATGAGCAGTTCTTC. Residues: CASSPPGGAYEQFF.

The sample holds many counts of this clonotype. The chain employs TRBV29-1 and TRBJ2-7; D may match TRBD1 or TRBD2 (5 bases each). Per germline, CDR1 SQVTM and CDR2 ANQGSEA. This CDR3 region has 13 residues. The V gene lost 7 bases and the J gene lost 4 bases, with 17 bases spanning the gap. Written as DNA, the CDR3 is TGCAGCGCACAGATACTAGGGGCTTACGAGCAGTACTTC. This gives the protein CSAQILGAYEQYF.

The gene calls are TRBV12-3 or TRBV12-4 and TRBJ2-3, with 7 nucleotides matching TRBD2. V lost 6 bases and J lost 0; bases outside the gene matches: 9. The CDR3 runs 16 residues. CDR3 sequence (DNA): TGTGCCAGCAGCCGAAAAAGCGGGGCTAGCACAGATACGCAGTATTTT. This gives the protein CASSRKSGASTDTQYF.

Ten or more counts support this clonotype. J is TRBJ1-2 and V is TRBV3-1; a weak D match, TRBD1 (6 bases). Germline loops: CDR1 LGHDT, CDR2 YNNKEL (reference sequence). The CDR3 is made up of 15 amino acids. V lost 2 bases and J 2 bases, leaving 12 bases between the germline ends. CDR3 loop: CASSQRDTGNYGYTF. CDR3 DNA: TGTGCCAGCAGCCAACGGGACACCGGGAACTATGGCTACACCTTC.

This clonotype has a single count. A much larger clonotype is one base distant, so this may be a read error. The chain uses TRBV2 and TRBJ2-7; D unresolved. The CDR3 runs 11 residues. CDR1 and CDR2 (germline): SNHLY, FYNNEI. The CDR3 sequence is CASRVNYEQDF. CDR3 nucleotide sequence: TGTGCCAGCCGGGTTAACTACGAGCAGGACTTC.

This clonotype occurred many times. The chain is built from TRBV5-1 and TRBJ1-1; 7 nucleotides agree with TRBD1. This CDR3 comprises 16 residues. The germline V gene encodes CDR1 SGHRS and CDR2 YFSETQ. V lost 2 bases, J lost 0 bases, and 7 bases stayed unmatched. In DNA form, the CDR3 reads TGCGCCAGCAGCTTTGGGACAGTTAACCTGAACACTGAAGCTTTCTTT. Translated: CASSFGTVNLNTEAFF.

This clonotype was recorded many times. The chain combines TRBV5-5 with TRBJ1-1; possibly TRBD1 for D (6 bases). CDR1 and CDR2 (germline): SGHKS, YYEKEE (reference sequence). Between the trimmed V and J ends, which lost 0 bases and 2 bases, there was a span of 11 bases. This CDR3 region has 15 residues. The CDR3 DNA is TGTGCCAGCAGCTTGGCTTGGGGGGCAAACACTGAAGCTTTCTTT. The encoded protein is CASSLAWGANTEAFF. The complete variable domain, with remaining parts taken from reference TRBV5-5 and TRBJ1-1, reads DAGVTQSPTHLIKTRGQQVTLRCSPISGHKSVSWYQQVLGQGPQFIFQYYEKEERGRGNFPDRFSARQFPNYSSELNVNALLLGDSALYLCASSLAWGANTEAFFGQGTRLTVV.

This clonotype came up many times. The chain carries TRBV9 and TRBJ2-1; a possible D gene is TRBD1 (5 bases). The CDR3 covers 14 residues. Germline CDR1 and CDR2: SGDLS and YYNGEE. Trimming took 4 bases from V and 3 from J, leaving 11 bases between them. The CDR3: CASSQGVFYNEQFF. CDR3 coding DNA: TGTGCCAGCAGCCAGGGTGTCTTCTACAATGAGCAGTTCTTC.

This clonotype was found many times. The CDR3 reads CASSLSAAGGYTGELFF. The CDR3 region has the DNA TGTGCCAGCAGTTTAAGTGCGGCAGGGGGCTACACCGGGGAGCTGTTTTTT. This chain connects TRBV12-3 or TRBV12-4 to TRBJ2-2; 8 bases agree with TRBD1. J lost 3 bases, V lost 2 bases, and 8 bases had no gene match. This CDR3 is built from 17 residues.

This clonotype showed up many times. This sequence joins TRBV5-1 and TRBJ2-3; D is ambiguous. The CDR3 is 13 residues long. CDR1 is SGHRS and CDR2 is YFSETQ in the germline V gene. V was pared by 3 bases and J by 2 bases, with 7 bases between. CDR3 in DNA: TGCGCCAGCAGCTCTCTACCCACAGATACGCAGTATTTT. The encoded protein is CASSSLPTDTQYF.

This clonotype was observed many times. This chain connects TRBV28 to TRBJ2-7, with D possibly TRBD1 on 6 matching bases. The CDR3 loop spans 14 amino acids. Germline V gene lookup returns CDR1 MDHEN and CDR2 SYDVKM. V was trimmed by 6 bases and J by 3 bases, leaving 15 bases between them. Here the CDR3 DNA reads TGTGCCAGCAGCCGAAGGACAGATTACTACGAGCAGTACTTC. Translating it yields CASSRRTDYYEQYF.

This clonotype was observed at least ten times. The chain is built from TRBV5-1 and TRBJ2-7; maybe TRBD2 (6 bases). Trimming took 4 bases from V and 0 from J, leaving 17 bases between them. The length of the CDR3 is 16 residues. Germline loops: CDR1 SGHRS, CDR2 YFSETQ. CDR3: CASSPGDSRSSYEQYF. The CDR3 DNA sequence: TGCGCCAGCAGCCCCGGGGACTCCCGGAGCTCCTACGAGCAGTACTTC.

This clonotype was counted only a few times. CDR3 loop: CATRSRGGNTEAFF. In nucleotides, the CDR3 is TGTGCCACCAGATCCAGAGGGGGGAACACTGAAGCTTTCTTT. This chain connects TRBV24-1 to TRBJ1-1; D may be TRBD1 (6 bases). Trimming shortened V by 7 bases and J by 1 base, and 12 bases separated the two germline ends. From germline, CDR1 is KGHDR and CDR2 SFDVKD. The CDR3 spans 14 residues.

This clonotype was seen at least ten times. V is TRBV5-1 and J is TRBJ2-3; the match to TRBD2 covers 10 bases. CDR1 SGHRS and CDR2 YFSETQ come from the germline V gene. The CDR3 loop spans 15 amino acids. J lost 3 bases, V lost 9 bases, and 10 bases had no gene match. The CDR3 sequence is CATTPSGRATDTQYF. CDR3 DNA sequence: TGCGCCACCACGCCAAGCGGGAGGGCAACAGATACGCAGTATTTT.

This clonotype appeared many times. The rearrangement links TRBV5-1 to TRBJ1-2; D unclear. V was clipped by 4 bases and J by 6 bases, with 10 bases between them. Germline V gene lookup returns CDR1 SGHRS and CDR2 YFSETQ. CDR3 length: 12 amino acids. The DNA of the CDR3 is TGCGCCAGCAGCCCCGACCTGGATGGCTACACCTTC. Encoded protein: CASSPDLDGYTF.

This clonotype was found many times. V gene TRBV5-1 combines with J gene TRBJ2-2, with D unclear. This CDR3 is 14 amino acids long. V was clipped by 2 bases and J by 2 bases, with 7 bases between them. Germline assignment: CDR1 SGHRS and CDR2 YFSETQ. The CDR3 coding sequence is TGCGCCAGCAGCTTTCCACTCAACACCGGGGAGCTGTTTTTT. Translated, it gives CASSFPLNTGELFF.

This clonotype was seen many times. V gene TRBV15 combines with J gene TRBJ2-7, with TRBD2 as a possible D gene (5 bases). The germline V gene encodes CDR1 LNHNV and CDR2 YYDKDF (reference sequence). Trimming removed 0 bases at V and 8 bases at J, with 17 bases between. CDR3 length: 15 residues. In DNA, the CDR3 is TGTGCCACCAGCAGAGATGGAGGTCAGCTAACCAAGCAGTACTTC. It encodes CATSRDGGQLTKQYF. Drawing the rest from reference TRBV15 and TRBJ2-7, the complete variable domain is DAMVIQNPRYQVTQFGKPVTLSCSQTLNHNVMYWYQQKSSQAPKLLFHYYDKDFNNEADTPDNFQSRRPNTSFCFLDIRSPGLGDTAMYLCATSRDGGQLTKQYFGPGTRLTVT.

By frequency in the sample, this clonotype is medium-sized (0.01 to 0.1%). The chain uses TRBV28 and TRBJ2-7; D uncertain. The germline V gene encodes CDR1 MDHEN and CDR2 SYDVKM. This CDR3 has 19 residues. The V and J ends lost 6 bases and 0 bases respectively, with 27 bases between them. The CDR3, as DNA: TGTGCCAGCAGCTCTTCTGGATCTTTTTATGTCGACGTCTCCTACGAGCAGTACTTC. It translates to CASSSSGSFYVDVSYEQYF. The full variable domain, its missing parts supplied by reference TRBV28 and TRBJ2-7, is DVKVTQSSRYLVKRTGEKVFLECVQDMDHENMFWYRQDPGLGLRLIYFSYDVKMKEKGDIPEGYSVSREKKERFSLILESASTNQTSMYLCASSSSGSFYVDVSYEQYFGPGTRLTVT.

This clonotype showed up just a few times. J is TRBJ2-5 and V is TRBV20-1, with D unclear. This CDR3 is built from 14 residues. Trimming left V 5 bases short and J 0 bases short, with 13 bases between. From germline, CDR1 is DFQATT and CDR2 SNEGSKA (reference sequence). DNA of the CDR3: TGCAGTGCTTTCGAAAAAGGGTACCAAGAGACCCAGTACTTC. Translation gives CSAFEKGYQETQYF.

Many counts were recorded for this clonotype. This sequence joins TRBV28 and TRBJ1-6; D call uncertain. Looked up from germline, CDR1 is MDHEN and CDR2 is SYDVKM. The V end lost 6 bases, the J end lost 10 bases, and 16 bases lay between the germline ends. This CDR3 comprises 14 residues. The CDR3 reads CASRRPGEGSPLHF. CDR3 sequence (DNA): TGTGCCAGCAGGAGGCCTGGGGAAGGGTCACCCCTCCACTTT. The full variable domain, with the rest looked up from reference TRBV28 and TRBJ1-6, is DVKVTQSSRYLVKRTGEKVFLECVQDMDHENMFWYRQDPGLGLRLIYFSYDVKMKEKGDIPEGYSVSREKKERFSLILESASTNQTSMYLCASRRPGEGSPLHFGNGTRLTVT.

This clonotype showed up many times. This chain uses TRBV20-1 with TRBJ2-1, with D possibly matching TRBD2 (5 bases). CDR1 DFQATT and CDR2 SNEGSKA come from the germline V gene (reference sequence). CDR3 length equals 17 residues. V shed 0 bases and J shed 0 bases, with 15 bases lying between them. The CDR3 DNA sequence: TGCAGTGCTAGAGATAATAGGAGGCTCAGCTCCTACAATGAGCAGTTCTTC. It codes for CSARDNRRLSSYNEQFF.

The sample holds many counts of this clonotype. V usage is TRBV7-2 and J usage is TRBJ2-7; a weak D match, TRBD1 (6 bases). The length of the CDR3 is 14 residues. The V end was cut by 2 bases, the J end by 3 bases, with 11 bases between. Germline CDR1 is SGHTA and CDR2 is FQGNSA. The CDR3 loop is CASSLRQVIYEQYF. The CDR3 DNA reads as TGTGCCAGCAGCTTACGACAGGTTATCTACGAGCAGTACTTC.

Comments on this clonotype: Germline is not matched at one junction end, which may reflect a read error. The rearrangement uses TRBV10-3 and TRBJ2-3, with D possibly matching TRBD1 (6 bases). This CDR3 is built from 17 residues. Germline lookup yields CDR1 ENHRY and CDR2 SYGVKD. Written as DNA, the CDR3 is TGTGCCACCCTGGACAGCCATACCCTCCTTAGCACAGATACTCAGTATTTT. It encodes CATLDSHTLLSTDTQYF.